The clone carrying this T cell receptor beta chain was counted between two and nine times. The sample belongs to a study of early T cells in non-severe SARS-CoV-2 infection. Study-wide background: From unsorted whole blood, bulk RNA was sequenced, and the chains remained unpaired.

CDR3 length equals 15 residues. Germline loops: CDR1 LGHDT, CDR2 YNNKEL (reference sequence). The trim removed 6 bases at V and 4 bases at J, leaving 11 bases unmatched. Individual cDNA molecules were tagged with unique molecular identifiers, the study reported. A single record per CDR3 protein comes from TCRdb applying MiXCR to the 5' RACE reads. Among about 80,000 distinct CDR3 sequences listed, 5% were seen once. The source was whole blood, collected at baseline. The TCR sequence derives from an adult who was a healthcare worker with PCR-confirmed SARS-CoV-2 infection or an uninfected control (not recorded which). The rearrangement links TRBV3-1 to TRBJ2-7; the match to TRBD2 covers 8 bases. The CDR3 DNA reads as TGTGCCAGCAGTCCTGGGGTTAGCGGGATATACGAGCAGTACTTC. It specifies CASSPGVSGIYEQYF.